A single sample gave rise to the 4 T cell receptor beta chains below, sequenced in a study of blood T cells in healthy people across ages. Together with a sample-barcoded 5' primer, a J-beta primer mix was included in a second PCR lasting 7 to 11 cycles. Each CDR3 protein gets one entry after TCRdb re-called the 5' RACE reads with MiXCR. The sample shows over 1,500,000 distinct CDR3 sequences, roughly two fifths of them seen only once. The sample was blood. Receptors were obtained from a human donor in good health.

As to this clonotype: A junction boundary mismatches the germline segment, possibly from a read error. The chain combines TRBV9 with TRBJ1-2; perhaps TRBD1 as D (6 bases). CDR1 is SGDLS, CDR2 YYNGEE, per germline. The CDR3 is 15 amino acids. CDR3 nucleotide sequence: TGTGCCGGCAGCCCTAACGGGGGGCAAAGCTATGGCTACACCTTC. This encodes CAGSPNGGQSYGYTF.

The CDR3 is CASTLRGGADTQYF. The CDR3 nucleotides are TGCGCCAGCACCCTCCGGGGGGGCGCAGATACGCAGTATTTT. The chain recombines TRBV5-1 with TRBJ2-3; 8 positions agree with TRBD2. This CDR3 is built from 14 residues. Trimming removed 6 bases from V and 4 bases from J; junction bases left unmatched: 7. Germline V gene lookup returns CDR1 SGHRS and CDR2 YFSETQ.

To note about this clonotype: A much bigger clone sits one base away, suggesting this may be a read error. The chain joins TRBV7-9 to TRBJ2-5, with TRBD2 as a possible D gene (6 bases). CDR1 SEHNR and CDR2 FQNEAQ come from the germline V gene (reference sequence). Trimming left V 2 bases short and J 11 bases short, with 18 bases between. The CDR3 length is 14 residues. The CDR3 bases are TGTGCCAGCAGCTTAACCGGGACTGACAATGAGCAGTACTTC. Amino acid sequence: CASSLTGTDNEQYF.

This clonotype was seen a handful of times. The rearrangement links TRBV4-1 to TRBJ2-5, with D possibly being TRBD1 or TRBD2 (6 bases each). Germline lookup yields CDR1 MGHRA and CDR2 YSYEKL. The V and J ends lost 2 bases and 3 bases respectively, with 19 bases between them. The CDR3 has 17 amino acids. CDR3 in amino acids: CASSQNPAGGGEETQYF. CDR3 bases: TGCGCCAGCAGCCAAAACCCCGCAGGAGGGGGTGAAGAGACCCAGTACTTC.